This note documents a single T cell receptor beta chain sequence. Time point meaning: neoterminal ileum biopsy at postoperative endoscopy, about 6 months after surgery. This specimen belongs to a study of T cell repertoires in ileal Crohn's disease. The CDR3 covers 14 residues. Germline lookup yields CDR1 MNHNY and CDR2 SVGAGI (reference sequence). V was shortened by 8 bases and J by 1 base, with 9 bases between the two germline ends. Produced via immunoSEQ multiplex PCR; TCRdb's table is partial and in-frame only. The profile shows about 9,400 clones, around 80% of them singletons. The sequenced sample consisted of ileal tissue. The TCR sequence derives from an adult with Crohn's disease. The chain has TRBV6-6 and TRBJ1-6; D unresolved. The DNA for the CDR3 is TGTGCCAGCGGAGAGGGTTCCTATAATTCACCCCTCCACTTT. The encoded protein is CASGEGSYNSPLHF.